Below are 4 T cell receptor beta chains sequenced from a single sample in a study of neurological immune-mediated disorders. MiXCR, applied by TCRdb to the 5' RACE reads, yields one record per CDR3 protein. The data show around 53,000 distinct CDR3 sequences, 7% to 10% seen once. Time point reported: longitudinal time-point 3. The sequenced sample consisted of PBMCs. These receptors were taken from a middle-aged woman in good health.

This clonotype was seen at least ten times. The chain carries TRBV5-1 and TRBJ1-2; possibly TRBD1 for D (5 bases). V was pared by 6 bases and J by 6 bases, with 15 bases between. Germline V CDR1 and CDR2: SGHRS, YFSETQ. CDR3 size: 13 residues. CDR3 loop: CASTAGTTHGYTF. The CDR3 bases are TGCGCCAGCACTGCCGGGACGACCCATGGCTACACCTTC.

This clonotype was detected once. V and J are TRBV20-1 and TRBJ2-2, with 7 bases matching TRBD1. Germline CDR1 DFQATT, CDR2 SNEGSKA (reference sequence). V was pared by 6 bases and J by 4 bases, with 14 bases of the junction left unmatched. The CDR3 spans 16 residues. The CDR3 DNA reads as TGCAGTGCACCTAAGGGGGCAGGGTGCGTCACCGGGGAGCTGTTTTTT. Encoded protein: CSAPKGAGCVTGELFF.

At least ten counts were recorded for this clonotype. This sequence joins TRBV11-2 and TRBJ2-3, with a possible D match to TRBD1 (6 bases). CDR1 is SGHAT and CDR2 is FQNNGV in the germline V gene. V was cut by 1 base and J by 2 bases, with 13 bases left in between. This CDR3 is built from 16 residues. DNA for the CDR3: TGTGCCAGCAGCTTAGCCGGACAGCCTTCCACAGATACGCAGTATTTT. This codes for CASSLAGQPSTDTQYF.

About this clonotype itself: Because it lacks the conserved phenylalanine or tryptophan at the end, this CDR3 is likely a read error. This CDR3 is CASRPTGGHQGQFL. CDR3 bases: TGTGCCAGCAGACCGACAGGGGGCCACCAGGGGCAGTTCTTA. This chain connects TRBV2 to TRBJ2-1; TRBD1 matches 10 bases. The CDR3 loop spans 14 amino acids. V was clipped by 6 bases and J by 12 bases; unmatched bases: 11. Germline V gene data show CDR1 as SNHLY and CDR2 as FYNNEI.